Shown below are 28 T cell receptor beta chains from a single sample sequenced in a study of blood T cell repertoires in COVID-19. Clones were read by immunoSEQ multiplex PCR, and TCRdb kept only the in-frame ones, dropping some. The repertoire holds 150,000 to 200,000 clones, with around 83% as singletons. Sequenced material: PBMCs or T cells enriched from blood (not recorded which). These receptor sequences come from a man aged 50 to 60 who had recovered from COVID-19.

The chain recombines TRBV19 with TRBJ1-2; no definite D call. Trimming stripped 3 bases from V and 3 bases from J, with 14 bases between. The CDR3 contains 15 residues. The germline gives CDR1 LNHDA, CDR2 SQIVND (reference sequence). CDR3 coding DNA: TGTGCCAGTAGTATCGGCAGGTCTGGGCACTATGGCTACACCTTC. Protein sequence: CASSIGRSGHYGYTF.

This chain uses TRBV4-2 with TRBJ2-1; TRBD2 agrees at 8 bases. The junction had 5 bases not matched to a gene; V was cut back by 5 bases and J by 5 bases. The CDR3 has 14 amino acids. Germline CDR1 and CDR2: LGHNA and YNFKEQ. CDR3 sequence reads: CASSGIGGDNEQFF. In DNA, the CDR3 is TGTGCCAGCAGCGGAATCGGGGGGGACAATGAGCAGTTCTTC.

This rearrangement joins TRBV3-1 (or the pseudogene TRBV3-2) to TRBJ2-6; 8 nucleotides line up with TRBD2. This CDR3 contains 18 residues. Germline lookup yields CDR1 LGHDT and CDR2 YNNKEL (reference sequence). The V gene end was trimmed by 1 base and the J gene end by 1 base; junction bases not matched to a gene: 6. The CDR3: CASSQVSGGRSGANVLTF. CDR3 nucleotide sequence: TGTGCCAGCAGCCAAGTTTCGGGGGGGCGATCTGGGGCCAACGTCCTGACTTTC.

The gene calls are TRBV5-1 and TRBJ2-1, with 7 bases fitting TRBD1. CDR3 length equals 16 residues. The V gene's germline CDR1 is SGHRS and CDR2 YFSETQ. V lost 0 bases and J lost 4; bases outside the gene matches: 7. CDR3 region: CASSLGAGGIYNEQFF. Here the CDR3 DNA reads TGCGCCAGCAGCTTGGGGGCAGGGGGTATTTACAATGAGCAGTTCTTC.

This chain connects TRBV5-1 to TRBJ2-3; the match to TRBD2 covers 12 bases. This CDR3 region has 15 residues. V shed 1 base and J 4 bases; nucleotides not matched to a gene: 1. The germline V gene has CDR1 SGHRS and CDR2 YFSETQ. The CDR3 region is CASSLWTSGADTQYF. The DNA of the CDR3 is TGCGCCAGCAGCTTGTGGACTAGCGGGGCAGATACGCAGTATTTT.

The V call is TRBV6-5, the J call TRBJ1-2, with D hard to call. The CDR3 covers 13 residues. The V gene's germline CDR1 is MNHEY and CDR2 SVGAGI. V was shortened by 4 bases and J by 4 bases, with 10 bases between the two germline ends. The CDR3 bases are TGTGCCAGCAGTTCCGCGGGTGGCTATGGCTACACCTTC. Residues: CASSSAGGYGYTF.

In DNA form, the CDR3 reads TGTGCCAGCAGGGGGACCGGGACAGTCAATCAGCCCCAGCATTTT. Its protein is CASRGTGTVNQPQHF. The chain recombines TRBV7-2 with TRBJ1-5, with 7 bases matching TRBD1. Germline values: CDR1 SGHTA, CDR2 FQGNSA. The junction had 8 bases not matched to a gene; V was cut back by 6 bases and J by 3 bases. The CDR3 extends over 15 amino acids.

In DNA, the CDR3 is TGTGCCAGCAGCTTAGTGCGGCGGGGGGGCGAAGAGACCCAGTACTTC. As protein: CASSLVRRGGEETQYF. This chain links TRBV11-2 with TRBJ2-5; 9 bases map to TRBD2. Germline-derived CDR1 and CDR2 are SGHAT and FQNNGV. This CDR3 comprises 16 residues. The V segment lost 1 base and the J segment 3 bases; nucleotides outside the gene matches: 6.

In its sample, this clone was seen once. The chain carries TRBV5-4 and TRBJ1-2; 8 bases line up with TRBD1. Germline lookup yields CDR1 SGHNT and CDR2 YYREEE (reference sequence). V dropped 6 bases and J dropped 4; count of bases not matched to a gene: 5. This CDR3 comprises 13 residues. As DNA, the CDR3 is TGTGCCAGCAACGTGGACAGGGTCTATGGCTACACCTTC. It specifies CASNVDRVYGYTF.

This CDR3 is CASSPQTGGVTEAFF. DNA for the CDR3: TGTGCCAGCAGCCCCCAGACAGGGGGTGTCACTGAAGCTTTCTTT. The chain uses TRBV5-4 and TRBJ1-1, with TRBD1 matching 9 bases. CDR1 is SGHNT, CDR2 YYREEE, per germline (reference sequence). There are 15 residues in the CDR3. With V trimmed by 4 bases and J by 4 bases, 8 bases remained unmatched.

The rearrangement links TRBV27 to TRBJ1-5; a weak D match, TRBD1 (5 bases). This CDR3 comprises 18 residues. Germline CDR1 is MNHEY and CDR2 is SMNVEV (reference sequence). V lost 0 bases, J lost 0 bases, and 15 bases lay in between. CDR3 sequence reads: CASSLSGTRGISNQPQHF. The CDR3 DNA reads TGTGCCAGCAGTTTATCGGGAACAAGGGGAATTAGCAATCAGCCCCAGCATTTT.

This clone was recorded once. The CDR3 sequence: CASSLGRGQERGNTIYF. For the CDR3, the DNA is TGTGCCAGCAGCTTAGGAAGAGGACAGGAACGGGGAAACACCATATATTTT. This chain links TRBV11-2 with TRBJ1-3, with 7 bases identical to TRBD1. J gave up 4 bases and V 1 base, and 10 bases lay outside the gene matches. The CDR3 totals 17 residues. Germline V gives CDR1 SGHAT, CDR2 FQNNGV.

The CDR3 protein is CASSFAVGGAGRETEAFF. The CDR3 coding sequence is TGTGCCAGCAGTTTCGCCGTGGGGGGCGCGGGGAGGGAAACTGAAGCTTTCTTT. V is TRBV28 and J is TRBJ1-1; D is perhaps TRBD1 (6 bases). The germline CDR1 and CDR2 sequences are MDHEN and SYDVKM. The CDR3 spans 18 residues. Trimming took off 3 bases at V and 5 bases at J, with 25 bases between the two ends.

This clone was counted a single time. The rearrangement joins TRBV7-9 to TRBJ1-2; D is possibly TRBD1 (6 bases). The germline V gene encodes CDR1 SEHNR and CDR2 FQNEAQ (reference sequence). CDR3 length: 15 residues. V was trimmed by 1 base and J by 6 bases, leaving 15 bases between them. The CDR3 DNA follows: TGTGCCAGCAGCTTAGAACCGGGGGGCCGGGATGGCTACACCTTC. This encodes CASSLEPGGRDGYTF.

CDR3: CASSLTQNTGELFF. The CDR3 DNA reads as TGTGCCAGCAGCTTAACTCAGAACACCGGGGAGCTGTTTTTT. This sequence joins TRBV7-3 and TRBJ2-2; D unresolved. The V gene's germline CDR1 is SGHTA and CDR2 FQGTGA. V was cut by 0 bases and J by 1 base, with 3 bases left in between. The CDR3 has 14 amino acids.

The chain is built from TRBV10-3 and TRBJ2-1; D is uncertain. Germline V gives CDR1 ENHRY, CDR2 SYGVKD. The CDR3 covers 15 residues. V was clipped by 4 bases and J by 3 bases, with 13 bases between them. The CDR3 DNA sequence: TGTGCCATCAGTGGGGCTTTGGCAGACTACAATGAGCAGTTCTTC. It codes for CAISGALADYNEQFF.

The count of this clone is one. The J gene is TRBJ1-4, the V gene TRBV2, with D unresolved. The CDR3 spans 14 residues. The germline V gene has CDR1 SNHLY and CDR2 FYNNEI. V lost 6 bases, J lost 8 bases, and 16 bases lay in between. CDR3 region: CASSLRATREKLFF. The CDR3, as DNA: TGTGCCAGCAGCCTCCGGGCCACTAGGGAAAAACTGTTTTTT.

This chain links TRBV7-9 with TRBJ2-5; 9 nucleotides align to TRBD1. Germline-derived CDR1 and CDR2 are SEHNR and FQNEAQ (reference sequence). The CDR3 has 15 residues. The V and J ends lost 0 bases and 4 bases, in that order; junction bases with no gene match: 3. CDR3 DNA: TGTGCCAGCAGCTTAGCCCACAGGGGGCTAGAGACCCAGTACTTC. It codes for CASSLAHRGLETQYF.

The V gene is TRBV25-1, the J gene TRBJ1-2; D possibly corresponds to TRBD1 (5 bases). V was shortened by 4 bases and J by 8 bases, with 17 bases between the two germline ends. CDR1 is MGHDK and CDR2 is SYGVNS in the germline V gene. The CDR3 runs 14 residues. The CDR3 loop is CASSGLGGVEGYTF. The CDR3 coding sequence is TGTGCCAGCAGTGGACTCGGGGGGGTCGAAGGCTACACCTTC.

With regard to this clone: One end of the junction varies from germline; a read error may be responsible. Different DNA sequences within this sample yield the same CDR3. V gene TRBV6-4 combines with J gene TRBJ1-2; the D gene is possibly TRBD1 (5 bases). This CDR3 spans 13 amino acids. Germline loops: CDR1 MRHNA, CDR2 SNTAGT. The CDR3 loop reads CASSDGAAGIYTF. DNA for the CDR3: TGTGCCAGCAGTGACGGGGCGGCAGGAATCTACACCTTT.

The rearrangement uses TRBV20-1 and TRBJ1-2; D uncertain. V was clipped by 3 bases and J by 1 base, with 6 bases between them. The V gene's germline CDR1 is DFQATT and CDR2 SNEGSKA (reference sequence). The CDR3 runs 12 residues. This chain's CDR3 is CSASPFNYGYTF. DNA for the CDR3: TGCAGTGCTAGTCCGTTTAACTATGGCTACACCTTC.

The gene calls are TRBV28 and TRBJ2-7; a weak D match, TRBD1 (5 bases). In germline, CDR1 is MDHEN, CDR2 SYDVKM. Trimming took off 6 bases at V and 0 bases at J, with 15 bases between the two ends. The CDR3 has 15 residues. CDR3 protein: CASSRPGSSSYEQYF. The DNA of the CDR3 is TGTGCCAGCAGCCGACCAGGGTCCAGCTCCTACGAGCAGTACTTC.

The chain links TRBV5-1 to TRBJ1-1, with TRBD1 matching 8 bases. The V gene's germline CDR1 is SGHRS and CDR2 YFSETQ. The junction had 5 bases not matched to a gene; V was cut back by 0 bases and J by 7 bases. This CDR3 is 14 amino acids long. The CDR3 loop reads CASSLAAGGHEAFF. The CDR3 DNA follows: TGCGCCAGCAGCTTGGCAGCAGGGGGCCATGAAGCTTTCTTT. Full variable domain (rest looked up from reference TRBV5-1 and TRBJ1-1): KAGVTQTPRYLIKTRGQQVTLSCSPISGHRSVSWYQQTPGQGLQFLFEYFSETQRNKGNFPGRFSGRQFSNSRSEMNVSTLELGDSALYLCASSLAAGGHEAFFGQGTRLTVV.

The V gene is TRBV29-1, the J gene TRBJ1-1; D perhaps matches TRBD1 (5 bases). Trimming stripped 7 bases from V and 1 base from J, with 10 bases between. Germline V gene sequence: CDR1 SQVTM, CDR2 ANQGSEA. This CDR3 spans 12 amino acids. CDR3 DNA sequence: TGCAGCGGAAGGGGTAGGAACACTGAAGCTTTCTTT. Encoded protein: CSGRGRNTEAFF.

The rearrangement uses TRBV25-1 and TRBJ1-6, with unresolved D. This CDR3 has 14 amino acids. V lost 6 bases to trimming and J lost 2 bases, with 8 bases between them. CDR1 MGHDK and CDR2 SYGVNS come from the germline V gene. CDR3 amino acids: CASSPQAYNSPLHF. CDR3 DNA: TGTGCCAGCAGCCCTCAGGCCTATAATTCACCCCTCCACTTT.

V usage is TRBV28 and J usage is TRBJ1-1; 8 nucleotides align to TRBD1. CDR1 and CDR2 (germline): MDHEN, SYDVKM. The CDR3 covers 17 residues. V shed 3 bases, J shed 0 bases, and the junction held 9 bases outside the gene matches. CDR3: CASSLWAAGGLNTEAFF. The CDR3 DNA reads as TGTGCCAGCAGTTTGTGGGCGGCAGGGGGCTTGAACACTGAAGCTTTCTTT.

The chain couples TRBV27 to TRBJ2-7; maybe TRBD1 (6 bases). CDR1 and CDR2 from the germline V gene are MNHEY and SMNVEV (reference sequence). The V gene lost 7 bases and the J gene lost 4 bases, with 26 bases spanning the gap. This CDR3 contains 17 residues. The CDR3 spells CASTMAAPPVGGYEQYF. The CDR3 DNA sequence: TGTGCCAGCACCATGGCGGCACCCCCGGTAGGGGGTTACGAGCAGTACTTC.

J is TRBJ1-4 and V is TRBV4-2; D is undetermined. Between the trimmed V and J ends, which lost 0 bases and 4 bases, there was a span of 6 bases. This CDR3 has 14 amino acids. CDR1 LGHNA and CDR2 YNFKEQ come from the germline V gene. The CDR3 is CASSQEQNNEKLFF. CDR3 bases: TGTGCCAGCAGCCAAGAACAGAATAATGAAAAACTGTTTTTT.